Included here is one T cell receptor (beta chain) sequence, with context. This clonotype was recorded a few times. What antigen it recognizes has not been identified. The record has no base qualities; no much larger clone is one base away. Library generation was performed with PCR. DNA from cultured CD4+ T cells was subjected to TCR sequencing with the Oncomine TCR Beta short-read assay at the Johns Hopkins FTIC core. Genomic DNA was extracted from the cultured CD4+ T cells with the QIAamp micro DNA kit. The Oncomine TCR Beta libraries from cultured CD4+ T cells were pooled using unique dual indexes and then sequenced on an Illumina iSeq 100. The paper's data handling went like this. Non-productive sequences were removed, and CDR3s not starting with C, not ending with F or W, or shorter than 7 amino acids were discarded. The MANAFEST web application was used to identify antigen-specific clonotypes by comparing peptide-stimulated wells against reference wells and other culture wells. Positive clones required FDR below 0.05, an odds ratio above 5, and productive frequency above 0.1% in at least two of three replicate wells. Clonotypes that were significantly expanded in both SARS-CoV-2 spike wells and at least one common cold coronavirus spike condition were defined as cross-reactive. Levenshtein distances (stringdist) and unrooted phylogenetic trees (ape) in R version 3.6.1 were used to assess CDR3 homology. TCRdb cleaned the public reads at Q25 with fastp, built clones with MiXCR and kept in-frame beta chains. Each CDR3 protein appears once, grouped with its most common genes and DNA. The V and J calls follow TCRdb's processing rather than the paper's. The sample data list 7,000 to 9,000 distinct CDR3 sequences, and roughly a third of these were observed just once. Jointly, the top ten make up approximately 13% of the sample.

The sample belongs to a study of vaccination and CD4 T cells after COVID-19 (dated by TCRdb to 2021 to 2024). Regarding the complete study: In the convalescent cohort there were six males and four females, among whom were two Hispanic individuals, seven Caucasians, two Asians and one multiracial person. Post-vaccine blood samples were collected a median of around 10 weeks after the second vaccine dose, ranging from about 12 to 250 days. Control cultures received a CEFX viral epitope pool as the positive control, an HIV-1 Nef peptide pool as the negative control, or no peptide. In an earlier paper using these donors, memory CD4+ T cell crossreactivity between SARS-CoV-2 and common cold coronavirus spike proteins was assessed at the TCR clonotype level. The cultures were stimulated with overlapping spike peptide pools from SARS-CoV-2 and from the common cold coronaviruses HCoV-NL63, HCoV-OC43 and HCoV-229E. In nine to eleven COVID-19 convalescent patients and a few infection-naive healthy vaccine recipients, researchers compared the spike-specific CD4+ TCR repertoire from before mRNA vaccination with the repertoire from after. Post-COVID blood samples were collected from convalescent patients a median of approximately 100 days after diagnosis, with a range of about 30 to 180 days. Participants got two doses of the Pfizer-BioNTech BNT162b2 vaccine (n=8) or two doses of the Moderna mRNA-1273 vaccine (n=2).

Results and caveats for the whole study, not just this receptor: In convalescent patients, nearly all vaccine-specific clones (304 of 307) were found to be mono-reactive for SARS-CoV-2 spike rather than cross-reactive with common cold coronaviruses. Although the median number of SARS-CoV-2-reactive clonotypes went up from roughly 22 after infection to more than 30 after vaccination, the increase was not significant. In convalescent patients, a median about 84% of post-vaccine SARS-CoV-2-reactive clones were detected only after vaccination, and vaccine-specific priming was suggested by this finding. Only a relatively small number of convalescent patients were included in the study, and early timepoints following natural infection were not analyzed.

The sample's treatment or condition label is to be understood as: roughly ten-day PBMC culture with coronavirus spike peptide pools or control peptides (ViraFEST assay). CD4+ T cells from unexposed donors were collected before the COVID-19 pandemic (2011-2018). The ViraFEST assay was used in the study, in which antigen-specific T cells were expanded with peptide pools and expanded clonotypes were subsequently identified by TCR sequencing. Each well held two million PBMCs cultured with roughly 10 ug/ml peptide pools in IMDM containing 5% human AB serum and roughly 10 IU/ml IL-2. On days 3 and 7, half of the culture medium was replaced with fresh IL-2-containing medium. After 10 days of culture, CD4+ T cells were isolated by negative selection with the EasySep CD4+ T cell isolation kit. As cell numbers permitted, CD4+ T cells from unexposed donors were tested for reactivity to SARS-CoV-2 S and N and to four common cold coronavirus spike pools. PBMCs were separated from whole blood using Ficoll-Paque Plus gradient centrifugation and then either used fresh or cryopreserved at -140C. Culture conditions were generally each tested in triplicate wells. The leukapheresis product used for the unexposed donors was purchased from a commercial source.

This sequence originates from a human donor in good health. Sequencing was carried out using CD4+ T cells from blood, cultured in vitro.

The CDR3 region: CASSLSSYNEQFF. The nucleotide sequence reads TGTGCCAGCAGCCTTAGCTCCTACAATGAGCAGTTCTTC. The rearranged chain carries TRBV7-3 and TRBJ2-1; the D segment cannot be called with confidence. From the cysteine through the phenylalanine, the CDR3 covers 13 amino acids. The CDR3 DNA has 39 bases and is translated from base 1. Reading the germline V gene gives CDR1 SGHTA and CDR2 FQGTGA. Deletion took 5 bases off V and 0 bases off J, with a span of 5 bases between the germline ends.